The entry that follows covers one TCR beta chain sequence. Its specificity is not known. Naive CD8 populations comprised CD45RO-negative cells positively selected for CCR7, excluding terminally differentiated effector memory CD45RA+ cells. These data come from a study of shared clonotypes between healthy human individuals. Background on the study: For every donor, three CD4 naive, three CD4 memory, two CD8 naive and one CD8 memory plates were used.

With 10 bases removed from V and 8 bases from J, the gap between germline ends came to 8 bases. CDR1 and CDR2 (germline): MNHNY, SVGAGI (reference sequence). The CDR3 is 9 amino acids. Genomic DNA of each subset was evenly split across several immunoSEQ plates. Source study methods: ImmunoSEQ yielded junction-only sequences lacking quality scores, so filtering differed. Sequenced by immunoSEQ multiplex PCR; TCRdb stores in-frame clones only, minus some. The V and J calls and clone size come from that table; D and trimming were worked out from the DNA. This sample has about 580,000 clones, with 95% to 98% found just once. Overall study results and limits: Sharing of clonotypes among donors was expected to vary with sequencing depth.

V and J are TRBV6-6 and TRBJ1-2; D not certain. Specimen: naive CD8+ T cells sorted from blood. The sequence derives from a man younger than 45 in good health. The chain's CDR3 is CATGGGYTF. The CDR3, as DNA: TGTGCCACCGGAGGGGGCTACACCTTC.